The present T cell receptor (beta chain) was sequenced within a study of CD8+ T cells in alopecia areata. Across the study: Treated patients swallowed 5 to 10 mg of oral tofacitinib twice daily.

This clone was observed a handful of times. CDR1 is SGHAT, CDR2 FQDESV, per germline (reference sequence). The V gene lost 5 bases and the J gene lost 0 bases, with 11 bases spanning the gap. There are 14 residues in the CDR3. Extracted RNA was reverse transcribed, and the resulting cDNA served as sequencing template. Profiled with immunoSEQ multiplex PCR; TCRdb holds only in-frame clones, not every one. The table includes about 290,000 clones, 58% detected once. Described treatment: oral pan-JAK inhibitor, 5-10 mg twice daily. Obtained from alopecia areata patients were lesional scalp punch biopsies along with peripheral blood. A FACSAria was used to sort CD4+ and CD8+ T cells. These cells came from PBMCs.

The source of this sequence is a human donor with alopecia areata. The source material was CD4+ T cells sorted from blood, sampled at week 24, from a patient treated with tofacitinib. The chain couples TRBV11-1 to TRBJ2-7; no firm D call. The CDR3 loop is CASSLQQSSYEQYF. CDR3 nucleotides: TGTGCCAGCAGCCTCCAACAGAGCTCCTACGAGCAGTACTTC.